The present TCR beta chain was sequenced within a study of post-analysis software for immune sequencing data. Study overall: In terms of disease course, relapsing-remitting, secondary progressive and progressive-relapsing multiple sclerosis were included. Findings of the study overall: Co-batched samples clustered tightly together by F measure. Multiple sclerosis was associated with a significant reduction in normalized Chao1 diversity relative to controls. Patients showed TRBV5-6, TRBV5-1 and TRBV20-1 among five TRBV segments more frequent than in controls.

Prepared TCR beta cDNA libraries contained unique molecular identifiers. Once about 0.95 to 10 million T cells were used, about 490,000 cDNA molecules resulted. One entry per CDR3 protein results from TCRdb running MiXCR on the PCR reads. In the table there are 380,000 or so distinct CDR3 sequences, roughly 30% of which are singletons. Worth noting for this clonotype: Its antigen is currently unknown.

The V end lost 5 bases, the J end lost 0 bases, and 11 bases lay between the germline ends. The CDR3 is made up of 14 amino acids. Germline CDR1 KGHSH, CDR2 LQKENI. Sequenced sample: blood. The receptor's source is a girl aged 10 to 17 with multiple sclerosis. This chain joins TRBV18 and TRBJ2-7, with a possible D match to TRBD2 (7 bases). The CDR3 DNA reads TGTGCCAGCTCAGGCGGGGGCCCCTCCTACGAGCAGTACTTC. Residues: CASSGGGPSYEQYF.